The 5 T cell receptor beta chains presented below share a single source sample, sequenced in a study of T cell changes during pregnancy in multiple sclerosis. Sequenced by immunoSEQ multiplex PCR; TCRdb stores in-frame clones only, minus some. The sample consists of under 40,000 clones, roughly 90% of them appearing once. The specimen comprised CD8+ T cells from peripheral blood mononuclear cells, sampled before pregnancy. The receptors derive from a female donor with multiple sclerosis, enrolled in a pregnancy study.

The J gene is TRBJ2-7, the V gene TRBV7-3; TRBD1 might be the D (6 bases). The CDR3 extends over 16 amino acids. Trimming removed 5 bases at V and 2 bases at J, with 19 bases between. Germline V gene sequence: CDR1 SGHTA, CDR2 FQGTGA. CDR3 nucleotide sequence: TGTGCCAGCAGCCCCCATCCCCCGGCAGGGGCCTACGAGCAGTACTTC. Its protein product is CASSPHPPAGAYEQYF.

The V call is TRBV6-5, the J call TRBJ2-3; D is unclear. Trimming pared 3 bases from V and 0 bases from J, leaving 7 bases between. The germline CDR1 and CDR2 sequences are MNHEY and SVGAGI. The CDR3 loop spans 14 amino acids. The CDR3 spells CASSYVASTDTQYF. In DNA form, the CDR3 reads TGTGCCAGCAGTTATGTAGCTAGCACAGATACGCAGTATTTT.

The chain recombines TRBV11-2 with TRBJ1-1; 10 bases line up with TRBD1. CDR1 SGHAT and CDR2 FQNNGV come from the germline V gene. The junction had 7 bases not matched to a gene; V was cut back by 4 bases and J by 2 bases. The CDR3 runs to 16 residues. CDR3 in amino acids: CASSYPKTGGNTEAFF. DNA for the CDR3: TGTGCCAGCAGCTACCCTAAGACAGGGGGCAACACTGAAGCTTTCTTT.

This clone was found a few times. This rearrangement joins TRBV6-4 to TRBJ2-1, with 8 positions matching TRBD1. The J segment lost 8 bases and the V segment lost 5 bases, leaving 2 bases of the junction unmatched. Germline lookup yields CDR1 MRHNA and CDR2 SNTAGT. This CDR3 is 12 amino acids long. The DNA for the CDR3 is TGTGCCAGCAGTACAGGGGGAGATGAGCAGTTCTTC. Protein: CASSTGGDEQFF.

The genes are TRBV6-4 and TRBJ2-1; TRBD2 matches at 9 bases. CDR1 is MRHNA and CDR2 is SNTAGT in the germline V gene. Trimming took 0 bases from V and 8 from J; bases not matched to a gene: 8. The CDR3 is 16 amino acids. The CDR3 DNA reads as TGTGCCAGCAGTGACTCCCCAGCGGGAGGTTCCTATGAGCAGTTCTTC. Residues: CASSDSPAGGSYEQFF.